The 14 T cell receptor beta chains presented below share a single source sample, sequenced in a study of OX40 agonist ivuxolimab in advanced cancers. Generated by immunoSEQ multiplex PCR, the TCRdb table keeps only in-frame clones and is missing some. The top ten clones hold around 4% of a sample with about 58,000 clones, around 93% of them seen once. The material sequenced was CD4+ or CD8+ T cells sorted from blood, taken in a trial of the OX40 agonist ivuxolimab. These receptors were collected from an adult with an advanced solid tumor such as melanoma, head and neck, liver or kidney cancer.

The chain combines TRBV16 with TRBJ2-7; TRBD1 matches 10 bases. CDR1 is KGHSY, CDR2 FQNENV, per germline. Trimming at V came to 0 bases and at J to 3 bases, leaving 2 bases not matched to a gene. The CDR3 spans 15 residues. The CDR3 nucleotides are TGTGCCAGCAGCCAATCCAGGACAGGGGGCTACGAGCAGTACTTC. This sequence encodes CASSQSRTGGYEQYF.

The chain links TRBV6-5 to TRBJ1-2, with 7 bases matching TRBD1. Germline trimming cut 5 bases from V and 8 bases from J; bases unmatched to any gene: 8. Per germline, CDR1 MNHEY and CDR2 SVGAGI. The CDR3 covers 13 residues. CDR3 protein: CASSRTGDRGYTF. As DNA, the CDR3 is TGTGCCAGCAGTAGGACAGGCGATCGAGGCTACACCTTC.

The V gene is TRBV4-3, the J gene TRBJ2-7; 8 bases align to TRBD2. Germline trimming cut 3 bases from V and 3 bases from J; bases unmatched to any gene: 4. This CDR3 region has 14 residues. The germline V gene has CDR1 LGHNA and CDR2 YSLEER. This CDR3 is CASSQSLADYEQYF. The CDR3 DNA reads TGCGCCAGCAGCCAGTCACTAGCGGACTACGAGCAGTACTTC.

The V gene is TRBV18, the J gene TRBJ2-3, with 14 bases lining up with TRBD2. J was trimmed by 0 bases and V by 0 bases; bases with no gene match: 5. The CDR3 is 19 residues long. Germline V gene sequence: CDR1 KGHSH, CDR2 LQKENI. The CDR3 loop reads CASSPPGLAGVTSTDTQYF. Here the CDR3 DNA reads TGTGCCAGCTCACCACCGGGACTAGCGGGAGTCACTAGCACAGATACGCAGTATTTT. The whole variable domain, remainder taken from reference TRBV18 and TRBJ2-3, is NAGVMQNPRHLVRRRGQEARLRCSPMKGHSHVYWYRQLPEEGLKFMVYLQKENIIDESGMPKERFSAEFPKEGPSILRIQQVVRGDSAAYFCASSPPGLAGVTSTDTQYFGPGTRLTVL.

The chain joins TRBV28 to TRBJ1-3; D is ambiguous. The CDR3 totals 16 residues. Trimming cost V 4 bases and J 0 bases, with 13 bases left between them. The germline gives CDR1 MDHEN, CDR2 SYDVKM. The CDR3 protein is CASSYAQWNSGNTIYF. CDR3 in DNA: TGTGCCAGCAGTTATGCACAGTGGAACTCTGGAAACACCATATATTTT.

This clone was seen a single time. V usage is TRBV7-6 and J usage is TRBJ2-1, with D perhaps matching TRBD1 (5 bases). The CDR3 is 15 residues long. CDR1 is SGHVS, CDR2 FNYEAQ, per germline. V lost 0 bases and J lost 4, with 10 bases in between. The CDR3 bases are TGTGCCAGCAGCTTAGCCCCAGGGCAGTACAATGAGCAGTTCTTC. Translated, it gives CASSLAPGQYNEQFF.

This chain connects TRBV29-1 to TRBJ2-1; no clear D gene. Trimming removed 6 bases from V and 7 bases from J, with 13 bases in between. This CDR3 has 12 residues. Germline V CDR1 and CDR2: SQVTM, ANQGSEA. CDR3: CSVDPVKNEQFF. CDR3 DNA sequence: TGCAGCGTGGACCCTGTTAAAAATGAGCAGTTCTTC.

This clone was observed once. CDR3 bases: TGTGCCAGCAGTTCTATCAAGCACACAGATACGCAGTATTTT. Protein product: CASSSIKHTDTQYF. This rearrangement joins TRBV27 to TRBJ2-3; D unclear. Trimming left V 4 bases short and J 2 bases short, with 10 bases between. This CDR3 spans 14 amino acids. Germline values: CDR1 MNHEY, CDR2 SMNVEV (reference sequence).

This chain connects TRBV9 to TRBJ2-4; no definite D call. V was trimmed by 0 bases and J by 3 bases, leaving 7 bases between them. The CDR3 is made up of 14 amino acids. The germline CDR1 and CDR2 sequences are SGDLS and YYNGEE. Here the CDR3 DNA reads TGTGCCAGCAGCGTAGGTGAAGGCAAAAACATTCAGTACTTC. Amino acid sequence: CASSVGEGKNIQYF.

Here the CDR3 reads CASSLVGLAGWGETQYF. The CDR3 DNA is TGTGCCAGCAGCTTAGTTGGGCTAGCGGGGTGGGGAGAGACCCAGTACTTC. The rearrangement uses TRBV11-2 and TRBJ2-5, with 9 bases that match TRBD2. V shed 1 base and J 4 bases; nucleotides not matched to a gene: 10. Per germline, CDR1 SGHAT and CDR2 FQNNGV. This CDR3 is 17 amino acids long.

The V gene is TRBV7-9, the J gene TRBJ2-5; 8 bases line up with TRBD2. CDR1 and CDR2 (germline): SEHNR, FQNEAQ (reference sequence). V was pared by 2 bases and J by 4 bases, with 9 bases of the junction left unmatched. The CDR3 is made up of 16 amino acids. In DNA form, the CDR3 reads TGTGCCAGCAGCTTAAGCGGGAGAAGGGTAGGAGAGACCCAGTACTTC. Protein product: CASSLSGRRVGETQYF.

The chain combines TRBV7-9 with TRBJ2-4; 9 nucleotides line up with TRBD1. The ends lost 4 bases at V and 5 bases at J; junction bases unmatched: 15. The CDR3 has 18 amino acids. CDR1 and CDR2 from the germline V gene are SEHNR and FQNEAQ (reference sequence). The CDR3 is CASSSWDRELAVENIQYF. The CDR3 DNA is TGTGCCAGCAGCTCCTGGGACAGGGAGTTGGCGGTCGAAAACATTCAGTACTTC.

This clone occurred once. The rearrangement uses TRBV7-2 and TRBJ2-5; the D call may be TRBD1 or TRBD2 (6 bases each). This CDR3 has 14 residues. Trimming cost V 5 bases and J 5 bases, with 15 bases left between them. CDR1 is SGHTA and CDR2 is FQGNSA in the germline V gene. The CDR3 nucleotides are TGTGCCAGCAGCCAACCGGGGGCCTGGGAGACCCAGTACTTC. Its protein product is CASSQPGAWETQYF.

This clone was recorded a few times. The rearrangement uses TRBV28 and TRBJ1-3, with D unresolved. The CDR3 totals 14 residues. Germline V gene data show CDR1 as MDHEN and CDR2 as SYDVKM. The ends were cut back, 5 bases at V and 4 bases at J, with 12 bases in the middle. The CDR3 region is CASSLEASGNTIYF. CDR3 bases: TGTGCCAGCAGTCTGGAAGCATCCGGAAACACCATATATTTT.